What follows are 3 T cell receptor beta chains derived from one specimen sequenced in a study of shared clonotypes between healthy human individuals. Sequencing used immunoSEQ multiplex PCR; TCRdb keeps in-frame clones, though not all of them. The table lists about 500,000 clones, 75% to 80% of them singletons. Sequenced input: PBMCs. The receptors shown here come from a middle-aged woman in good health. Some clones in this sample may be carry-over from other donors' samples.

Concerning this clone: Because it lacks the conserved phenylalanine or tryptophan at the end, this CDR3 is likely a read error. It is unclear where the CDR3 begins or ends on the DNA, so no DNA is shown, and the CDR3 is as TCRdb lists it. The rearrangement uses TRBV7-2 and TRBJ2-3; the listed D gene, TRBD2, was not tested against the DNA. Termini included, the CDR3 measures 13 amino acids. CDR1 is SGHTA, CDR2 FQGNSA, per germline. The CDR3 region is CASSLVGLAGVSL.

The chain joins TRBV7-8 to TRBJ2-7; D not certain. Trimming shortened V by 5 bases and J by 1 base, and 15 bases separated the two germline ends. CDR1 and CDR2 from the germline V gene are SGHVS and FQNEAQ. The CDR3 totals 15 residues. CDR3 bases: TGTGCCAGCAGCCAAGAAGGAGATGTATCCTACGAGCAGTACTTC. Translation gives CASSQEGDVSYEQYF.

This clone came up once. This probably arose from a read error, given a far larger clone one base away. Other DNA sequences in the sample encode the same CDR3. V usage is TRBV5-1 and J usage is TRBJ1-1; tentatively, D is TRBD1 (5 bases). The CDR3 runs to 13 residues. With 4 bases removed from V and 4 bases from J, the gap between germline ends came to 11 bases. Germline CDR1 reads SGHRS; CDR2 reads YFSETQ. CDR3: CASSMGRRTEAFF. The CDR3 DNA is TGCGCCAGCAGCATGGGGCGACGCACTGAAGCTTTCTTT.